The 20 T cell receptor beta chains below come from one sample, sequenced in a study of blood T cells in healthy people across ages. Then a second PCR, running about 6 to 12 cycles, was carried out with a sample-barcoded 5' primer and a J-beta primer mix. TCRdb fed the 5' RACE reads into MiXCR, producing one record per CDR3 protein. The table records more than 800,000 distinct CDR3 sequences, under 30% of them present only once. The sample comprised blood. These receptors all come from a woman older than 75 in good health.

In its sample, this clonotype was seen many times. This rearrangement joins TRBV7-2 to TRBJ1-5; D not certain. Germline values: CDR1 SGHTA, CDR2 FQGNSA. This CDR3 spans 12 amino acids. Trimming stripped 0 bases from V and 9 bases from J, with 6 bases between. The chain's CDR3 is CASSLASGPQHF. In DNA, the CDR3 is TGTGCCAGCAGCTTAGCCTCTGGGCCCCAGCATTTT. Full variable domain (missing parts from reference TRBV7-2 and TRBJ1-5): GAGVSQSPSNKVTEKGKDVELRCDPISGHTALYWYRQSLGQGLEFLIYFQGNSAPDKSGLPSDRFSAERTGGSVSTLTIQRTQQEDSAVYLCASSLASGPQHFGDGTRLSIL.

This clonotype has ten or more counts. A much larger clone lies one base from this, so it may be a read error. This chain uses TRBV6-2 or TRBV6-3 with TRBJ2-1, with a possible D match to TRBD2 (5 bases). CDR1 MNHEY and CDR2 SVGEGT come from the germline V gene. V lost 7 bases, J lost 8 bases, and 18 bases lay in between. CDR3 length equals 14 residues. This CDR3 reads CASKVGRGCYEQFF. The CDR3 nucleotides read TGTGCCAGCAAAGTAGGGAGAGGGTGCTATGAGCAGTTCTTC.

The chain is built from TRBV12-3 or TRBV12-4 and TRBJ2-3, with D possibly being TRBD1 or TRBD2 (5 bases each). Trimming cost V 6 bases and J 15 bases, with 28 bases left between them. The CDR3 totals 15 residues. The CDR3, as DNA: TGTGCCAGCAGGTCCCAGGGAGTGAGCACAGATGCGGAATATTTT. It yields the protein CASRSQGVSTDAEYF.

This clonotype was recorded many times. The chain employs TRBV20-1 and TRBJ1-6; TRBD1 matches at 8 bases. Trimming at V came to 6 bases and at J to 12 bases, leaving 13 bases not matched to a gene. Germline CDR1 is DFQATT and CDR2 is SNEGSKA (reference sequence). There are 14 residues in the CDR3. The CDR3 DNA follows: TGCAGTGCAAACCCCGGGACAGGCAGCGGACCCCTCCACTTT. Translating gives CSANPGTGSGPLHF.

A note on this clonotype: A much larger clone sits a single nucleotide away, making a read error possible. The rearrangement links TRBV18 to TRBJ2-7, with a tentative D call TRBD2 (6 bases). With 6 bases removed from V and 0 bases from J, the gap between germline ends came to 18 bases. The V gene's germline CDR1 is KGHSH and CDR2 LQKENI. The CDR3 is 16 amino acids. The CDR3 region has the DNA TGTGCCAGCTCTCCAGTTGGCCGGGGGATCTCCTACGAGCAGTACTTC. Translation gives CASSPVGRGISYEQYF.

This clonotype was observed a few times. This may be a read error: a much more frequent sequence differs by one nucleotide. This sequence joins TRBV7-2 and TRBJ2-5, with 14 bases aligning to TRBD2. Germline values: CDR1 SGHTA, CDR2 FQGNSA. J lost 10 bases, V lost 2 bases, and 9 bases had no gene match. This CDR3 contains 16 residues. CDR3 nucleotide sequence: TGTGCCAGCAGCTTACTTTCCCCGACTAGCGGGGGGGGCCAGTACTTC. This translates into CASSLLSPTSGGGQYF. Combining the CDR3 with reference TRBV7-2 and TRBJ2-5 gives the whole variable domain GAGVSQSPSNKVTEKGKDVELRCDPISGHTALYWYRQSLGQGLEFLIYFQGNSAPDKSGLPSDRFSAERTGGSVSTLTIQRTQQEDSAVYLCASSLLSPTSGGGQYFGPGTRLLVL.

The chain couples TRBV21-1 to TRBJ1-1; the table gives TRBD1 as D, unverified against the DNA. TRBV21-1 is a known pseudogene. The CDR3 has 15 amino acids. As DNA, the CDR3 is TGTGCCAGCACCCTATTTGACAGGATGAACACTGAAGCTTTCTTT. Translated, it gives CASTLFDRMNTEAFF.

This clonotype was found a few times. The J gene is TRBJ2-7, the V gene TRBV7-8; 10 positions match TRBD1. The CDR3 has 15 residues. V lost 3 bases, J lost 3 bases, and 5 bases stayed unmatched. Per germline, CDR1 SGHVS and CDR2 FQNEAQ. The CDR3 loop reads CASSFPGQGFYEQYF. The CDR3 DNA reads TGTGCCAGCAGCTTTCCGGGACAGGGGTTCTACGAGCAGTACTTC.

This clonotype was counted a few times. The rearrangement uses TRBV4-3 and TRBJ2-3; unclear D gene. CDR1 is LGHNA, CDR2 YSLEER, per germline. The CDR3 extends over 19 amino acids. Trimming took 0 bases from V and 0 from J, leaving 19 bases between them. For the CDR3, the DNA is TGCGCCAGCAGCCAAGAGCACCCCCGGGTAGTGGGGAGCACAGATACGCAGTATTTT. Its protein product is CASSQEHPRVVGSTDTQYF.

The CDR3, as DNA: TGCAGTGCTAGTCGAAGGGAGGGCACCGGGGAGCTGTTTTTT. As protein: CSASRREGTGELFF. The chain has TRBV20-1 and TRBJ2-2; 7 nucleotides line up with TRBD2. The CDR3 sequence is 14 residues long. Trimming removed 3 bases from V and 4 bases from J; junction bases left unmatched: 5. Germline CDR1 and CDR2: DFQATT and SNEGSKA (reference sequence).

Points on this clonotype: A read error may explain this, as a much larger clone is one base away. The V call is TRBV28, the J call TRBJ2-1, with no clear D. The CDR3 contains 14 residues. Germline-derived CDR1 and CDR2 are MDHEN and SYDVKM. Here the CDR3 DNA reads TGTGCCAGCAGTCCCATGAGCTCCTACAGTGAGCAGTTCTTC. Its protein is CASSPMSSYSEQFF.

This clonotype was seen only a few times. The J gene is TRBJ1-2, the V gene TRBV6-2 or TRBV6-3; 7 bases agree with TRBD1. CDR1 and CDR2 (germline): MNHEY, SVGEGT. CDR3 length: 14 residues. With V trimmed by 5 bases and J by 5 bases, 8 bases remained unmatched. The CDR3 coding sequence is TGTGCCAGCAGTCCCTGGACAGGACCTTATGGCTACACCTTC. This gives the protein CASSPWTGPYGYTF.

In this sample, this clonotype turned up many times. The J gene is TRBJ2-1, the V gene TRBV20-1; 9 positions match TRBD2. Germline V gene sequence: CDR1 DFQATT, CDR2 SNEGSKA (reference sequence). V gave up 6 bases and J gave up 5 bases; unmatched junction bases: 8. This CDR3 has 14 amino acids. CDR3 loop: CSAGGGGVDNEQFF. DNA of the CDR3: TGCAGTGCAGGGGGCGGGGGGGTAGACAATGAGCAGTTCTTC.

This chain links TRBV20-1 with TRBJ1-4; D gene ambiguous. The CDR3 length is 12 residues. V gave up 3 bases and J gave up 7 bases, with 9 bases separating them. Per germline, CDR1 DFQATT and CDR2 SNEGSKA (reference sequence). The CDR3, as DNA: TGCAGTGCTAGTTTTCGGGGTGAAAAACTGTTTTTT. Its translation: CSASFRGEKLFF.

This clonotype was seen ten or more times. The V and J genes are TRBV4-3 and TRBJ1-2; D call uncertain. CDR3 length: 14 amino acids. Trimming left V 3 bases short and J 4 bases short, with 12 bases between. Germline-derived CDR1 and CDR2 are LGHNA and YSLEER. The chain's CDR3 is CASSHSTSPYGYTF. The CDR3 DNA follows: TGCGCCAGCAGCCACTCCACATCCCCCTATGGCTACACCTTC.

At least ten counts were recorded for this clonotype. This chain links TRBV12-3 or TRBV12-4 with TRBJ2-3, with 8 bases identical to TRBD1. The junction had 6 bases not matched to a gene; V was cut back by 6 bases and J by 4 bases. CDR3 length: 14 amino acids. The CDR3 DNA reads TGTGCCAGCAGCCGGACAGGGTCCCCAGATACGCAGTATTTT. Translating gives CASSRTGSPDTQYF.

The chain couples TRBV6-1 to TRBJ1-5; 9 nucleotides agree with TRBD1. The CDR3 extends over 17 amino acids. CDR1 and CDR2 (germline): MNHNS, SASEGT. The J segment lost 4 bases and the V segment lost 5 bases, leaving 12 bases of the junction unmatched. The CDR3 loop is CASSTSLPGQGNQPQHF. CDR3 in DNA: TGTGCCAGCAGTACGTCCCTCCCGGGACAGGGAAATCAGCCCCAGCATTTT.

The rearrangement joins TRBV18 to TRBJ1-5; TRBD1 agrees at 7 bases. Germline V CDR1 and CDR2: KGHSH, LQKENI. The CDR3 covers 15 residues. V shed 3 bases and J 5 bases; nucleotides not matched to a gene: 7. The CDR3 here is CASSPRTGGHQPQHF. The CDR3 nucleotides read TGTGCCAGCTCACCCAGGACAGGCGGCCATCAGCCCCAGCATTTT. The full variable domain, completed using reference TRBV18 and TRBJ1-5, is NAGVMQNPRHLVRRRGQEARLRCSPMKGHSHVYWYRQLPEEGLKFMVYLQKENIIDESGMPKERFSAEFPKEGPSILRIQQVVRGDSAAYFCASSPRTGGHQPQHFGDGTRLSIL.

A remark on this clonotype: The junction departs from germline at one end; a sequencing error may be responsible. The chain has TRBV7-2 and TRBJ1-3; a weak D match, TRBD1 (6 bases). Germline assignment: CDR1 SGHTA and CDR2 FQGNSA. CDR3 length: 16 amino acids. Here the CDR3 reads CASSLGPGAGGNTVYF. As DNA, the CDR3 is TGTGCCAGCAGCTTGGGACCAGGGGCGGGTGGAAACACCGTATATTTT. Based on the CDR3 plus reference TRBV7-2 and TRBJ1-3, the full variable domain is GAGVSQSPSNKVTEKGKDVELRCDPISGHTALYWYRQSLGQGLEFLIYFQGNSAPDKSGLPSDRFSAERTGGSVSTLTIQRTQQEDSAVYLCASSLGPGAGGNTVYFGEGSWLTVV.

This clonotype was recorded once. The V and J genes are TRBV10-2 and TRBJ1-6; D possibly corresponds to TRBD1 (5 bases). The CDR3 has 14 residues. From germline, CDR1 is WSHSY and CDR2 SAAADI. V was trimmed by 6 bases and J by 5 bases, leaving 11 bases between them. CDR3 protein: CASRGDLDNSPLHF. Written as DNA, the CDR3 is TGCGCCAGCAGGGGGGACCTGGATAATTCACCCCTCCACTTT.